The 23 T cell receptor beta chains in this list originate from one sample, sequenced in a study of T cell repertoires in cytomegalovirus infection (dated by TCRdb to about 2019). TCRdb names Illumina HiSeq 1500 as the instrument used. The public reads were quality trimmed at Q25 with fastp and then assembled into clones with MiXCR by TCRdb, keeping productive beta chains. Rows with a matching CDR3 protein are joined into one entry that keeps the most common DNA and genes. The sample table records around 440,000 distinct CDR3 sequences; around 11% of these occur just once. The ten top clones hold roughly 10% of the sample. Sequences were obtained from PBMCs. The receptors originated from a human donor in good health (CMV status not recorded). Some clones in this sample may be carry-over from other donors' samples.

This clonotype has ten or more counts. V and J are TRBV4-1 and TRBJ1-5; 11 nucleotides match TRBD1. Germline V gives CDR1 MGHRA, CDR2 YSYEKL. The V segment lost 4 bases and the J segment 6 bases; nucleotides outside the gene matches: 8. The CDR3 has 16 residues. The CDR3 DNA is TGCGCCAGCAGCCCGCTGGGACAGGGGGAAGGTCAGCCCCAGCATTTT. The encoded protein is CASSPLGQGEGQPQHF.

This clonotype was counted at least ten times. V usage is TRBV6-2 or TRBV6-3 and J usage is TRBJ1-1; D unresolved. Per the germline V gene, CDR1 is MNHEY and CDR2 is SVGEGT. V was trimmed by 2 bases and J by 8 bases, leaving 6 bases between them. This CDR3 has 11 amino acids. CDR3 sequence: CASSYQTEAFF. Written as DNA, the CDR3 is TGTGCCAGCAGTTACCAGACAGAAGCTTTCTTT.

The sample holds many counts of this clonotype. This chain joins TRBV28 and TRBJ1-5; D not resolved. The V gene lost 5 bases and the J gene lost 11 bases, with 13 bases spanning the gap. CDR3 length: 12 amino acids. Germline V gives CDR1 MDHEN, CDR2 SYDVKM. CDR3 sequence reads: CASSPSVSAQHF. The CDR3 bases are TGTGCCAGCAGTCCCTCGGTATCAGCCCAGCATTTT.

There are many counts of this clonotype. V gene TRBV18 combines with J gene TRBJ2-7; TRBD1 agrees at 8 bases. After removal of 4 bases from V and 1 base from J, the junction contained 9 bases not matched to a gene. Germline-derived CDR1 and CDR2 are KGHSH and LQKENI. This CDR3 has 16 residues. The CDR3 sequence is CASSHPTDRGSYEQYF. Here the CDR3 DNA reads TGTGCCAGCTCACACCCAACCGACAGGGGATCCTACGAGCAGTACTTC.

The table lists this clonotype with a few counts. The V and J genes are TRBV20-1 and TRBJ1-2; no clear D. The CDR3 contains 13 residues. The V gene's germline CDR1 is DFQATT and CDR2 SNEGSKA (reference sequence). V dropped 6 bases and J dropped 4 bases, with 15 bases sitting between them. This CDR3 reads CSAPLQGAYGYTF. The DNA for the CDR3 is TGCAGTGCCCCTCTCCAAGGTGCCTATGGCTACACCTTC.

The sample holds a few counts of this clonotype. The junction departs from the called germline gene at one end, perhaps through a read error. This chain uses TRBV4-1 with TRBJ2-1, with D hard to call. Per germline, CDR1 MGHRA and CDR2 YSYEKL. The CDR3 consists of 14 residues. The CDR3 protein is CASSQAAPYGEQFF. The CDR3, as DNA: TGTGCCAGCAGCCAAGCAGCCCCCTACGGAGAGCAGTTCTTC.

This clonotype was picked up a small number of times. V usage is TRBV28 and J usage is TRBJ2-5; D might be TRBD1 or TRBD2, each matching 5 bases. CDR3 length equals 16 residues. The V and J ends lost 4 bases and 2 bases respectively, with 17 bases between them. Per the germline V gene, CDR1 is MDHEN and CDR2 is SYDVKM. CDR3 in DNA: TGTGCCAGCAGTTCTTACCGAGGGGCGGGTCAAGAGACCCAGTACTTC. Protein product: CASSSYRGAGQETQYF.

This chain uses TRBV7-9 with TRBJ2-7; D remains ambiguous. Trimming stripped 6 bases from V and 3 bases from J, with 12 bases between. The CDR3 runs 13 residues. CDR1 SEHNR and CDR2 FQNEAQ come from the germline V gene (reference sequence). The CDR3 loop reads CASRAEEDYEQYF. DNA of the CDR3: TGTGCCAGCAGGGCAGAAGAAGACTACGAGCAGTACTTC.

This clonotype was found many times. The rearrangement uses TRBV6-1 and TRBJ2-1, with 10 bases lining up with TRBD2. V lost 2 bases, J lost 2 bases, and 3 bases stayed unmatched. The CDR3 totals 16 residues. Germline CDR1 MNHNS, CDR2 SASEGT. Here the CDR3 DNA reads TGTGCCAGCAGTGAATCGGGACTAGCGACCTACAATGAGCAGTTCTTC. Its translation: CASSESGLATYNEQFF.

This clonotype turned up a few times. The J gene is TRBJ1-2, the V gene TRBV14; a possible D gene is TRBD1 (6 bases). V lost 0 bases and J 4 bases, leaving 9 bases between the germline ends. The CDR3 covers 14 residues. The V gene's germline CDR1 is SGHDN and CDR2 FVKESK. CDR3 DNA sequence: TGTGCCAGCAGCCAAGATATAGGGGGCTATGGCTACACCTTC. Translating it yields CASSQDIGGYGYTF. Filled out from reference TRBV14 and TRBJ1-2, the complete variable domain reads EAGVTQFPSHSVIEKGQTVTLRCDPISGHDNLYWYRRVMGKEIKFLLHFVKESKQDESGMPNNRFLAERTGGTYSTLKVQPAELEDSGVYFCASSQDIGGYGYTFGSGTRLTVV.

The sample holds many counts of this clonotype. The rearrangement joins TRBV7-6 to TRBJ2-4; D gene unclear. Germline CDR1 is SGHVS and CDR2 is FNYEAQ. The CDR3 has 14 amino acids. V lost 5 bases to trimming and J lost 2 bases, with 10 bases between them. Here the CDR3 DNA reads TGTGCCAGCAGCCCAAGCTTGACCAAAAACATTCAGTACTTC. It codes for CASSPSLTKNIQYF.

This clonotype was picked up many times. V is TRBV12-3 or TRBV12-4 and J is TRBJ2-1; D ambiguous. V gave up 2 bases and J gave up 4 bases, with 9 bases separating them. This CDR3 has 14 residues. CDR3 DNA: TGTGCCAGCAGTTTACCCGGACCGTACAATGAGCAGTTCTTC. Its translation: CASSLPGPYNEQFF.

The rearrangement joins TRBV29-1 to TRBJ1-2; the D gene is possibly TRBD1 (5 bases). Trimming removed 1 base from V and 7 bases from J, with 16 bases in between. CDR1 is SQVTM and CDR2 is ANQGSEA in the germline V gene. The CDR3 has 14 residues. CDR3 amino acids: CSVEVQAPRAGYTF. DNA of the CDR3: TGCAGCGTTGAAGTACAGGCCCCCAGGGCTGGCTACACCTTC.

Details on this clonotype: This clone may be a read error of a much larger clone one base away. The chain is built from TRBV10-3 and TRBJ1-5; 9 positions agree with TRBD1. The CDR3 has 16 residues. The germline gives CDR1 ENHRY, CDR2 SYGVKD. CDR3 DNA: TGTGCCATCAGCATCGGGACAGGGTATGGCAATCAGACCCAGCATTTT. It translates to CAISIGTGYGNQTQHF.

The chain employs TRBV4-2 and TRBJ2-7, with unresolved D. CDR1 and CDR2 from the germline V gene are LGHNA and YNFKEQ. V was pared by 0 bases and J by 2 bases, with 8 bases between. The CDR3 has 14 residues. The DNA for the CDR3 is TGTGCCAGCAGCCAAGAGGTCATAGCCTACGAGCAGTACTTC. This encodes CASSQEVIAYEQYF.

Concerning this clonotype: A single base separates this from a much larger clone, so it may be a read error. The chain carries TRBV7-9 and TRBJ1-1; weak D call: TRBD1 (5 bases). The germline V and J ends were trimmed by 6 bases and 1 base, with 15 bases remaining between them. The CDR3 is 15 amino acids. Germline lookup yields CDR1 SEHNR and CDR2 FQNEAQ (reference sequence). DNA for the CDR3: TGTGCCAGCAGAAATAACGGCGGGGGGAACACTGAAGCTTTCTTT. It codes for CASRNNGGGNTEAFF.

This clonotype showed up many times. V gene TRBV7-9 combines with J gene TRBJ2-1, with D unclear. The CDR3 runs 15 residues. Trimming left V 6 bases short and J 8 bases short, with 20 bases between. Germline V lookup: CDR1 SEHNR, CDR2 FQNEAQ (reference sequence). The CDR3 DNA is TGTGCCAGCAGTCAAGGACGTGCACTGGCCGATGAGCAGTTCTTC. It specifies CASSQGRALADEQFF.

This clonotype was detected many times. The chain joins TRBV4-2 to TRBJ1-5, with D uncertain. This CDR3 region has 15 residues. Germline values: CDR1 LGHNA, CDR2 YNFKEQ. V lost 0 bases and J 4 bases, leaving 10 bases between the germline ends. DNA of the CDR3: TGTGCCAGCAGCCAAGAGGACCTTAGGAATCAGCCCCAGCATTTT. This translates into CASSQEDLRNQPQHF.

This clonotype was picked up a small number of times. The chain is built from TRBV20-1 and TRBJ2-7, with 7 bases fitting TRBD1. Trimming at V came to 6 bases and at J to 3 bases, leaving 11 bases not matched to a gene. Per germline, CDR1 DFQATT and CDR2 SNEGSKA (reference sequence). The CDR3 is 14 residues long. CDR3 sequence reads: CSAKNRDSNYEQYF. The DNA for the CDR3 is TGCAGTGCAAAGAACCGGGACAGCAACTACGAGCAGTACTTC.

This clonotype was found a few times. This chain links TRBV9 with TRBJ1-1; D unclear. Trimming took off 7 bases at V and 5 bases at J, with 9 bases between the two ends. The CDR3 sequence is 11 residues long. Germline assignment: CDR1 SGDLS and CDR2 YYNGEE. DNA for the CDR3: TGTGCCAGCGGGCCGCGGACTGAAGCTTTCTTT. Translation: CASGPRTEAFF.

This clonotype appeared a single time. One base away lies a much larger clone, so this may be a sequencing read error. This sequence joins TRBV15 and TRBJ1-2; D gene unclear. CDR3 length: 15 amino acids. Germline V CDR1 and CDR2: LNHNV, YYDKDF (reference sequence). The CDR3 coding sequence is TGTGCCACCAGCAGAGGAGGCCCACTCCTCTATCGCTACACCTTC. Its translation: CATSRGGPLLYRYTF.

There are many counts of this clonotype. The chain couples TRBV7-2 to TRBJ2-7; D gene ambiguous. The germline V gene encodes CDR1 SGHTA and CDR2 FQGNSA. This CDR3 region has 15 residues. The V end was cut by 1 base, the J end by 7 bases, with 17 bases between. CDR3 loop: CASSLVAGPTLEQYF. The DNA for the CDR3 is TGTGCCAGCAGCTTAGTCGCCGGACCTACGTTGGAGCAGTACTTC.

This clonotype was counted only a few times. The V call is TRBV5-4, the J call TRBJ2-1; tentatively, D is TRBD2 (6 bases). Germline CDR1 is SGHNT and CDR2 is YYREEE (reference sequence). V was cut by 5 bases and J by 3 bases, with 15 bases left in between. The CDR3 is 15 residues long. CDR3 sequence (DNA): TGTGCCAGCAGTCACGGGAGTCCCGACTACAATGAGCAGTTCTTC. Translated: CASSHGSPDYNEQFF.